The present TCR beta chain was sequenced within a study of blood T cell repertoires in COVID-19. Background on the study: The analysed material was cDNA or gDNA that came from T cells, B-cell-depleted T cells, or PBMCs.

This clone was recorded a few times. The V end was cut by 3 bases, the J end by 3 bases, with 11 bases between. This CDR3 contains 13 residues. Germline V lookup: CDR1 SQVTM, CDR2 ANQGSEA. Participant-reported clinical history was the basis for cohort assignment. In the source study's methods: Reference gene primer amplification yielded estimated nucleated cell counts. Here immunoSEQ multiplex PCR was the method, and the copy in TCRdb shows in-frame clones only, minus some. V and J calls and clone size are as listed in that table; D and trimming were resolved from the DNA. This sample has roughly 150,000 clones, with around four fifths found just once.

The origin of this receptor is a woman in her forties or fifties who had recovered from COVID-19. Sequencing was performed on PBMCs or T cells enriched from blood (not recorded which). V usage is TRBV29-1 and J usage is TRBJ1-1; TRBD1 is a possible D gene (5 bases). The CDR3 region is CSVESGLDTEAFF. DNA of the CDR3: TGCAGCGTTGAGTCGGGACTCGACACTGAAGCTTTCTTT.